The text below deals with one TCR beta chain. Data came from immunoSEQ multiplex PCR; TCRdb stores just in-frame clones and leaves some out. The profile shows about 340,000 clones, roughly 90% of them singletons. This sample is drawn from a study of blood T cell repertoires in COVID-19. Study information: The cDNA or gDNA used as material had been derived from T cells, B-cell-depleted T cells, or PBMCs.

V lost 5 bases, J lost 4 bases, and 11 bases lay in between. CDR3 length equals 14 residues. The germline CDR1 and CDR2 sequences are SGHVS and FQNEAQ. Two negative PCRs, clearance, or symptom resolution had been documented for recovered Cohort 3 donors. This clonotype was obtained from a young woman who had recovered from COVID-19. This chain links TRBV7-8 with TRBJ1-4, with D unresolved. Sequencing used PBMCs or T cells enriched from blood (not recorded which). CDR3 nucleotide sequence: TGTGCCAGCAGCCCGCCACACGATAATGAAAAACTGTTTTTT. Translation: CASSPPHDNEKLFF.